These T cell receptor beta chains were read from a single sample in a study of T cells in localized non-small cell lung cancer. Using immunoSEQ multiplex PCR, the repertoire was profiled, and TCRdb retains in-frame clones only, with some absent. The data hold some 37,000 clones, with about 90% observed a single time. Sequenced here: peripheral blood, sampled before any cancer treatment. The receptors shown here come from a woman aged 35-70 years with stage I lung adenocarcinoma. Both conserved end residues are part of each CDR3. The D gene is left open where the match is weak. Some rows mark clone size as missing; the rest say once, few, many or name a class of expanded clone.

d_gene	v_gene	abundance	j_gene	CDR3nt	CDR3aa
TRBD2	TRBV19	-	TRBJ2-2	TGTGCCAGTAGTCCCGGGGAGGGCAGAATCTACACCGGGGAGCTGTTTTTT	CASSPGEGRIYTGELFF
TRBD1	TRBV5-1	-	TRBJ1-1	TGCGCCAGCAGCTTGGATCCAGGGGGGGCCACTGAAGCTTTCTTT	CASSLDPGGATEAFF
TRBD1	TRBV5-4	few	TRBJ1-5	TGTGCCAGCAGTCACGACAGGGGCTTGGAGGGTCAGCCCCAGCATTTT	CASSHDRGLEGQPQHF
-	TRBV13	few	TRBJ1-2	TGTGCCAGCAGCCTGGGCCCTCTCCCCTCTAACTATGGCTACACCTTC	CASSLGPLPSNYGYTF
-	TRBV7-8	-	TRBJ2-7	TGTGCCAGCAGGGGCAGAACTTACGAGCAGTACTTC	CASRGRTYEQYF
-	TRBV6-6	-	TRBJ2-2	TGTGCCAGCAGTTACCCGGGACAGAACACCGGGGAGCTGTTTTTT	CASSYPGQNTGELFF
-	TRBV18	once	TRBJ2-1	TGTGCCAGCTCACCGCTGGGGGGTGAGCAGTTCTTC	CASSPLGGEQFF
TRBD1	TRBV11-2	-	TRBJ1-4	TGTGCCAGCAGCCGTCGGACAGGGGGCGGTGCAACTAATGAAAAACTGTTTTTT	CASSRRTGGGATNEKLFF
-	TRBV6-5	-	TRBJ2-3	TGTGCCAGCAGTTCCGGGACTTTCACAGATACGCAGTATTTT	CASSSGTFTDTQYF
-	TRBV28	once	TRBJ2-5	TGTGCCAGCAGTCCCGCCGGCCTTAAGGTAGGAGAGACCCAGTACTTC	CASSPAGLKVGETQYF
TRBD1	TRBV5-1	few	TRBJ1-1	TGCGCCAGCACCTCGAACAGGGGGACTGAAGCTTTCTTT	CASTSNRGTEAFF
-	TRBV25-1	-	TRBJ2-4	TGTGCCAGCGTCGGACCAAAAAACATTCAGTACTTC	CASVGPKNIQYF
-	TRBV28	-	TRBJ2-1	TGTGCCAGCAGCCTGCAGGGGCGGGATGAGCAGTTCTTC	CASSLQGRDEQFF
TRBD1	TRBV30	-	TRBJ2-7	TGTGCCTGGAGTGTATCTCCCGGACAGGGGGCGCGGGAGCAGTACTTC	CAWSVSPGQGAREQYF
-	TRBV5-1	-	TRBJ2-1	TGCGCCAGCAGCCCTGCCCGCCAGGGCTGGTCGAATGAGCAGTTCTTC	CASSPARQGWSNEQFF
TRBD1	TRBV6-1	-	TRBJ2-5	TGTGCCAGCCGCCCAAGCGGGACAGGGGGGGAGACCCAGTACTTC	CASRPSGTGGETQYF
-	TRBV2	-	TRBJ2-7	TGTGCCAGCAGGTTTAGGCACAAGACCTACGAGCAGTACTTC	CASRFRHKTYEQYF
-	TRBV6-6	-	TRBJ2-7	TGTGCCAGCAGTTACGGGGGACTGGATTACGAGCAGTACTTC	CASSYGGLDYEQYF
-	TRBV6-5	-	TRBJ2-3	TGTGCCAGCAGTTACGGGCGGGACACAGATACGCAGTATTTT	CASSYGRDTDTQYF
TRBD1	TRBV27	-	TRBJ2-3	TGTGCCAGCCGCCGGGACCTGCCTAGGACAGGCAGCACAGATACGCAGTATTTT	CASRRDLPRTGSTDTQYF
TRBD1	TRBV7-2	-	TRBJ2-1	TGTGCCAGCAGCTTAGCGCCGGAGCTACAGGGGTTCGAGCAGTTCTTC	CASSLAPELQGFEQFF
-	TRBV28	-	TRBJ1-2	TGTGCCAGCACCCTAGGGAGCCGTGGCTACACCTTC	CASTLGSRGYTF
-	TRBV15	-	TRBJ2-1	TGTGCCACCAGCGGCCCTCAGGGAGGCAACTACAATGAGCAGTTCTTC	CATSGPQGGNYNEQFF
-	TRBV4-2	-	TRBJ1-5	TGTGCCAGCAGCCAAGATCCAGGGCTGGGGCAGCCCCAGCATTTT	CASSQDPGLGQPQHF
-	TRBV18	-	TRBJ2-3	TGTGCCAGCTCACCAATACCGTCCGGCGAAAATACGCAGTATTTT	CASSPIPSGENTQYF
-	TRBV18	-	TRBJ2-5	TGTGCCAGCTCACCAGGGAACCTGGAGACCCAGTACTTC	CASSPGNLETQYF
TRBD2	TRBV9	-	TRBJ2-2	TGTGCCAGCAGCGTAGTGACTAGCGGGCAGAACACCGGGGAGCTGTTTTTT	CASSVVTSGQNTGELFF
-	TRBV7-2	-	TRBJ2-1	TGTGCCAGCAGCTTAGCGCACGGAGCTTACAATGAGCAGTTCTTC	CASSLAHGAYNEQFF
-	TRBV28	-	TRBJ2-7	TGTGCCAGCACCGGACGCGGCACGAGCTCCTACGAGCAGTACTTC	CASTGRGTSSYEQYF
-	TRBV11-2	-	TRBJ1-2	TGTGCCAGCAGCTCGGGAGGGCCCGTAACTAACTATGGCTACACCTTC	CASSSGGPVTNYGYTF
-	TRBV28	-	TRBJ1-1	TGTGCCAGCAGTTTAGGGGGGAAGTACACTGAAGCTTTCTTT	CASSLGGKYTEAFF
TRBD1	TRBV5-1	few	TRBJ2-5	TGCGCCAGCAGCTTGGCGGGGACAGGGACATCCCAAGAGACCCAGTACTTC	CASSLAGTGTSQETQYF
-	TRBV9	-	TRBJ1-2	TGTGCCAGCAGCCATATTCAAGGGGGTGGCTACACCTTC	CASSHIQGGGYTF
TRBD1	TRBV2	few	TRBJ1-5	TGTGCCAGCAGTACAGGGGTGGTTTCGCCCCAGCATTTT	CASSTGVVSPQHF
TRBD1	TRBV28	-	TRBJ1-5	TGTGCCAGCAGCGACGGACAGGGCCCTAATCAGCCCCAGCATTTT	CASSDGQGPNQPQHF
-	TRBV11-2	-	TRBJ2-1	TGTGCCAGCAGCTTAGAGGGTGGTGAGCAGTTCTTC	CASSLEGGEQFF
TRBD2	TRBV6-5	-	TRBJ2-3	TGTGCCAGCAGTTATGCGGGGGGGAACACAGATACGCAGTATTTT	CASSYAGGNTDTQYF
-	TRBV19	-	TRBJ1-1	TGTGCCAGTAGTATGGGGATGAACACTGAAGCTTTCTTT	CASSMGMNTEAFF
-	TRBV6-6	-	TRBJ2-7	TGTGCCAGCAAGAAGACGGGGACCTACGAGCAGTACTTC	CASKKTGTYEQYF
-	TRBV28	-	TRBJ1-5	TGTGCCAGCAGGGCCCTGGGATTTGGTAATCAGCCCCAGCATTTT	CASRALGFGNQPQHF
TRBD1	TRBV7-8	-	TRBJ2-1	TGTGCCAGCAGCTCAGGGGGCATTTCCTACAATGAGCAGTTCTTC	CASSSGGISYNEQFF
-	TRBV10-2	-	TRBJ2-7	TGCGCCAGCAGTGACGGCAGGGGATCCTACGAGCAGTACTTC	CASSDGRGSYEQYF
-	TRBV5-5	-	TRBJ1-4	TGTGCCAGCAGCTTGCCGGATTATCTTGAAAAACTGTTTTTT	CASSLPDYLEKLFF
-	TRBV5-1	-	TRBJ2-5	TGCGCCAGCAGATCTCTTCCCAACCAAGAGACCCAGTACTTC	CASRSLPNQETQYF
TRBD2	TRBV5-4	-	TRBJ2-3	TGTGCCAGCAGCTTGGGCGGGACTAGCGGGCGGCGGACAGATACGCAGTATTTT	CASSLGGTSGRRTDTQYF
-	TRBV6-6	once	TRBJ1-1	TGTGGGTCCGCCGGTTCGGTTTTGACGAACACTGAAGCTTTCTTT	CGSAGSVLTNTEAFF